Each of the 29 T cell receptor beta chains below was sequenced from the same sample in a study of cytomegalovirus exposure and HLA in healthy donors. The PCR made use of 60 Vbeta and 13 Jbeta primers. TCRdb's table, derived via immunoSEQ multiplex PCR, lists solely in-frame clones and lacks some. The sample yields around 150,000 clones, approximately 80% seen once. Sequences were obtained from PBMCs. The source of these receptors is a woman aged 40-49 years in good health and CMV-seronegative.

The chain combines TRBV6-6 with TRBJ2-7, with D possibly matching TRBD2 (6 bases). The CDR3 spans 15 residues. Germline V gene sequence: CDR1 MNHNY, CDR2 SVGAGI (reference sequence). Trimming shortened V by 4 bases and J by 7 bases, and 20 bases separated the two germline ends. The CDR3 loop reads CASSSTGTPIREQYF. CDR3 nucleotide sequence: TGTGCCAGCAGTTCTACCGGGACTCCGATTAGGGAGCAGTACTTC.

The gene calls are TRBV6-1 and TRBJ1-1; 7 positions match TRBD1. V was clipped by 4 bases and J by 8 bases; unmatched bases: 7. Per the germline V gene, CDR1 is MNHNS and CDR2 is SASEGT. The CDR3 contains 13 residues. The CDR3 region is CASSGGQSGEAFF. In DNA, the CDR3 is TGTGCCAGCAGTGGGGGACAGAGCGGCGAAGCTTTCTTT.

V is TRBV19 and J is TRBJ1-1, with D perhaps TRBD1 (5 bases). Deletions cut 3 bases from V and 10 bases from J, with 18 bases between. The CDR3 contains 14 residues. Germline CDR1 LNHDA, CDR2 SQIVND (reference sequence). The CDR3 DNA is TGTGCCAGTAGTATCCGGGCCGGGTACGGGGGAGCTTTCTTT. This gives the protein CASSIRAGYGGAFF.

The genes are TRBV6-5 and TRBJ2-1, with unresolved D. The length of the CDR3 is 12 residues. V was shortened by 5 bases and J by 3 bases, with 5 bases between the two germline ends. The germline V gene encodes CDR1 MNHEY and CDR2 SVGAGI. Here the CDR3 DNA reads TGTGCCAGCAGTGCCTACTACAATGAGCAGTTCTTC. The encoded protein is CASSAYYNEQFF.

The chain couples TRBV4-2 to TRBJ2-3; TRBD2 matches 12 bases. This CDR3 has 17 amino acids. Germline loops: CDR1 LGHNA, CDR2 YNFKEQ. Trimming removed 0 bases from V and 8 bases from J; junction bases left unmatched: 9. The CDR3 region is CASSQDTASGGAGTQYF. In DNA, the CDR3 is TGTGCCAGCAGCCAAGATACGGCTAGCGGGGGGGCGGGTACGCAGTATTTT.

Worth noting for this clone: Other DNA sequences within the sample encode an identical CDR3. This chain uses TRBV7-6 with TRBJ2-5, with D unclear. Per germline, CDR1 SGHVS and CDR2 FNYEAQ. With 5 bases removed from V and 2 bases from J, the gap between germline ends came to 3 bases. The CDR3 spans 11 residues. CDR3 sequence (DNA): TGTGCCAGCAGCCAGCAAGAGACCCAGTACTTC. Its protein product is CASSQQETQYF.

The J gene is TRBJ1-1, the V gene TRBV5-5; weak D call: TRBD1 (6 bases). The germline CDR1 and CDR2 sequences are SGHKS and YYEKEE (reference sequence). The CDR3 runs to 14 residues. V was pared by 0 bases and J by 6 bases, with 12 bases between. The CDR3 bases are TGTGCCAGCAGCTTGGGACAGGTAACGGCTGAAGCTTTCTTT. It encodes CASSLGQVTAEAFF.

This clone was seen only once. V usage is TRBV7-6 and J usage is TRBJ2-5, with TRBD2 matching over 9 bases. The CDR3 length is 15 residues. Germline-derived CDR1 and CDR2 are SGHVS and FNYEAQ. Trimming removed 5 bases from V and 5 bases from J; junction bases left unmatched: 9. The CDR3 DNA is TGTGCCAGCAGCCGACCGGGCGCGGGGGGGGAGACCCAGTACTTC. It encodes CASSRPGAGGETQYF.

V and J are TRBV6-5 and TRBJ2-5, with TRBD1 matching 7 bases. Germline CDR1 MNHEY, CDR2 SVGAGI. This CDR3 is 14 amino acids long. After removal of 2 bases from V and 5 bases from J, the junction contained 5 bases not matched to a gene. The CDR3, as DNA: TGTGCCAGCAGTTACGGGGGACAGTTTGAGACCCAGTACTTC. It yields the protein CASSYGGQFETQYF.

This rearrangement joins TRBV18 to TRBJ1-1; maybe TRBD1 (5 bases). Germline V gene lookup returns CDR1 KGHSH and CDR2 LQKENI. Trimming removed 4 bases from V and 3 bases from J, with 9 bases in between. The CDR3 runs to 13 residues. The CDR3: CASSLGGDTEAFF. The CDR3 nucleotides are TGTGCCAGCTCACTGGGGGGAGACACTGAAGCTTTCTTT.

The rearrangement joins TRBV19 to TRBJ1-6; D might be TRBD1 (5 bases). The V gene's germline CDR1 is LNHDA and CDR2 SQIVND (reference sequence). CDR3 length: 12 amino acids. Deletions cut 5 bases from V and 9 bases from J, with 8 bases between. The DNA of the CDR3 is TGTGCCAGTAGTGAAGGGGCTTCACCCCTCCACTTT. Protein sequence: CASSEGASPLHF.

The V gene is TRBV5-4, the J gene TRBJ2-3; TRBD2 matches 9 bases. Losses at the gene ends were 0 bases for V and 6 bases for J; bases not matched to a gene: 14. Germline CDR1 reads SGHNT; CDR2 reads YYREEE (reference sequence). This CDR3 has 18 residues. CDR3 residues: CASSLAGAAGGGRDTQYF. Written as DNA, the CDR3 is TGTGCCAGCAGCTTGGCAGGGGCAGCGGGGGGTGGACGGGATACGCAGTATTTT. The entire variable domain, with the rest obtained from reference TRBV5-4 and TRBJ2-3, is as follows: ETGVTQSPTHLIKTRGQQVTLRCSSQSGHNTVSWYQQALGQGPQFIFQYYREEENGRGNFPPRFSGLQFPNYSSELNVNALELDDSALYLCASSLAGAAGGGRDTQYFGPGTRLTVL.

The chain links TRBV5-4 to TRBJ2-5; 8 positions match TRBD1. The CDR3 is 17 amino acids. CDR1 is SGHNT, CDR2 YYREEE, per germline (reference sequence). The junction had 13 bases not matched to a gene; V was cut back by 4 bases and J by 2 bases. CDR3 in DNA: TGTGCCAGCAGCGGGACCGGACAGGGTGTATGGCAAGAGACCCAGTACTTC. Its translation is CASSGTGQGVWQETQYF.

V usage is TRBV4-1 and J usage is TRBJ2-2; 7 nucleotides line up with TRBD2. CDR3 length: 16 residues. The J segment lost 6 bases and the V segment lost 0 bases, leaving 7 bases of the junction unmatched. The V gene's germline CDR1 is MGHRA and CDR2 YSYEKL. CDR3 amino acids: CASSQDQGGPAGELFF. Here the CDR3 DNA reads TGCGCCAGCAGCCAAGATCAGGGAGGGCCCGCCGGGGAGCTGTTTTTT.

The chain uses TRBV9 and TRBJ2-1, with 11 bases lining up with TRBD2. The CDR3 covers 16 residues. CDR1 is SGDLS and CDR2 is YYNGEE in the germline V gene. V lost 5 bases and J lost 4; bases outside the gene matches: 8. CDR3 region: CASSLAGGNHYNEQFF. In DNA, the CDR3 is TGTGCCAGCAGTTTAGCGGGAGGGAATCATTACAATGAGCAGTTCTTC.

This clone was counted a single time. The V and J genes are TRBV15 and TRBJ1-1; 7 bases fit TRBD1. V lost 5 bases, J lost 3 bases, and 9 bases stayed unmatched. In germline, CDR1 is LNHNV, CDR2 YYDKDF (reference sequence). This CDR3 has 15 residues. This CDR3 reads CATSYPTGVYTEAFF. The CDR3 nucleotides are TGTGCCACCAGCTATCCTACAGGGGTCTACACTGAAGCTTTCTTT.

The chain combines TRBV14 with TRBJ2-2; 9 bases match TRBD1. Germline V gives CDR1 SGHDN, CDR2 FVKESK. The CDR3 contains 15 residues. Trimming at V came to 6 bases and at J to 4 bases, leaving 6 bases not matched to a gene. The CDR3 loop reads CASSQNRGLTGELFF. CDR3 DNA sequence: TGTGCCAGCAGTCAAAACAGGGGGCTCACCGGGGAGCTGTTTTTT.

V and J are TRBV6-1 and TRBJ2-5; TRBD1 aligns across 10 bases. Gene TRBJ2-7 matches the end of the DNA better, so the J call may be wrong. Germline V gene sequence: CDR1 MNHNS, CDR2 SASEGT. This CDR3 region has 18 residues. The CDR3: CASSEAPWGTGDFYEQYF. The CDR3 bases are TGTGCCAGCAGTGAAGCGCCTTGGGGGACAGGGGATTTCTACGAGCAGTACTTC.

In DNA, the CDR3 is TGCGCCAGCAGCTCCGGGACAGGGCCCTACGAGCAGTACTTC. Translation: CASSSGTGPYEQYF. The chain links TRBV5-1 to TRBJ2-7, with 9 bases fitting TRBD1. CDR1 and CDR2 from the germline V gene are SGHRS and YFSETQ. The CDR3 consists of 14 residues. Trimming removed 3 bases from V and 2 bases from J; junction bases left unmatched: 3.

The chain has TRBV7-9 and TRBJ1-2; 9 nucleotides line up with TRBD1. V gave up 5 bases and J gave up 7 bases; unmatched junction bases: 11. Germline values: CDR1 SEHNR, CDR2 FQNEAQ (reference sequence). This CDR3 has 15 amino acids. The CDR3 DNA is TGTGCCAGCAGCCCCGGAGGGCAGGGACAGGGTGGCTACACCTTC. The encoded protein is CASSPGGQGQGGYTF.

In its sample, this clone was seen a few times. The chain uses TRBV7-9 and TRBJ2-5, with D tentatively TRBD2 (5 bases). The germline CDR1 and CDR2 sequences are SEHNR and FQNEAQ (reference sequence). Between the trimmed V and J ends, which lost 7 bases and 2 bases, there was a span of 11 bases. The CDR3 loop spans 13 amino acids. The CDR3 bases are TGTGCCAGCACCCCCGGGGTTCAAGAGACCCAGTACTTC. It encodes CASTPGVQETQYF.

CDR3 loop: CASSYSGGMNTEAFF. The CDR3 DNA reads TGTGCCAGCAGTTACTCGGGGGGGATGAACACTGAAGCTTTCTTT. The chain is built from TRBV6-5 and TRBJ1-1, with a possible D match to TRBD1 (5 bases). Trimming removed 0 bases at V and 0 bases at J, with 8 bases between. Germline V gene lookup returns CDR1 MNHEY and CDR2 SVGAGI. There are 15 residues in the CDR3.

The chain recombines TRBV9 with TRBJ2-5; 7 bases align to TRBD2. The CDR3 runs 14 residues. CDR1 and CDR2 (germline): SGDLS, YYNGEE. Trimming at V came to 0 bases and at J to 5 bases, leaving 4 bases not matched to a gene. CDR3 residues: CASSVVGEGETQYF. CDR3 sequence (DNA): TGTGCCAGCAGCGTAGTGGGGGAGGGGGAGACCCAGTACTTC.

This rearrangement joins TRBV7-7 to TRBJ2-7; 10 positions match TRBD2. Germline loops: CDR1 SSHAT, CDR2 FNYEAQ (reference sequence). The CDR3 is 16 amino acids. Trimming took 2 bases from V and 3 from J; bases not matched to a gene: 7. The CDR3 sequence is CASSLTLAGEVYEQYF. CDR3 sequence (DNA): TGTGCCAGCAGCTTAACCCTAGCGGGAGAAGTCTACGAGCAGTACTTC.

This chain joins TRBV4-1 and TRBJ1-1; D is uncertain. The V end lost 1 base, the J end lost 4 bases, and 19 bases lay between the germline ends. Germline CDR1 MGHRA, CDR2 YSYEKL. This CDR3 spans 17 amino acids. The CDR3 here is CASSQGPRMEVVTEAFF. The CDR3, as DNA: TGCGCCAGCAGCCAAGGCCCACGGATGGAGGTCGTCACTGAAGCTTTCTTT.

This clone was seen a single time. The chain recombines TRBV6-5 with TRBJ2-5; D is undetermined. The V gene lost 2 bases and the J gene lost 3 bases, with 10 bases spanning the gap. CDR1 and CDR2 (germline): MNHEY, SVGAGI. The CDR3 totals 14 residues. In DNA form, the CDR3 reads TGTGCCAGCAGTTACAGAGCGCTTAAAGAGACCCAGTACTTC. It yields the protein CASSYRALKETQYF.

The chain combines TRBV9 with TRBJ2-1; 7 positions match TRBD1. The CDR3 spans 15 residues. Germline V gene sequence: CDR1 SGDLS, CDR2 YYNGEE. V lost 4 bases and J lost 8; bases outside the gene matches: 12. CDR3 residues: CASSTFPTGLDEQFF. For the CDR3, the DNA is TGTGCCAGCAGCACCTTTCCGACAGGGTTAGATGAGCAGTTCTTC.

This clone has a single count. Sequence at one end of the junction differs from germline and may be a read error. V gene TRBV7-9 combines with J gene TRBJ1-4, with D tentatively TRBD1 (6 bases). The CDR3 sequence is 16 residues long. Germline loops: CDR1 SEHNR, CDR2 FQNEAQ (reference sequence). In DNA, the CDR3 is TGTTCCAGCAGCCTCCCCGGGGGGCGCGCTAATGAAAAACTGTTTTTT. This gives the protein CSSSLPGGRANEKLFF.

V and J are TRBV10-3 and TRBJ2-1; the D gene is possibly TRBD2 (5 bases). Germline V gives CDR1 ENHRY, CDR2 SYGVKD. The CDR3 runs 15 residues. Trimming cost V 3 bases and J 4 bases, with 13 bases left between them. CDR3 DNA sequence: TGTGCCATCAGTGAAGGAGGTGGCTTATACAATGAGCAGTTCTTC. This codes for CAISEGGGLYNEQFF.